The present T cell receptor (beta chain) was sequenced within a study of cytomegalovirus exposure and HLA in healthy donors. Regarding the study as a whole: The authors enumerated roughly 180 TCR beta chains as linked to cytomegalovirus. Through in vitro validation, three CMV-associated chains were shown to be specific for CMV antigens. When the data were analyzed later, several of the most significant clusters appeared to be linked to common viral pathogens.

The PCR was carried out with 60 Vbeta primers and 13 Jbeta primers. Assay: immunoSEQ multiplex PCR; the TCRdb copy retains only in-frame clones and omits some. The sample lists some 150,000 clones, 80% to 90% seen once, with about 10% in the top ten. V dropped 4 bases and J dropped 5; count of bases not matched to a gene: 9. Germline V gene lookup returns CDR1 SGHRS and CDR2 YFSETQ. The CDR3 is 16 residues long. To note about this clone: Its antigen remains unknown.

The chain couples TRBV5-1 to TRBJ1-6, with TRBD1 matching over 7 bases. The clonotype comes from a man over 45 in good health and CMV-seropositive. Sequencing used PBMCs. The CDR3 spells CASSRSQQGNNSPLHF. As DNA, the CDR3 is TGCGCCAGCAGCCGAAGCCAACAGGGGAATAATTCACCCCTCCACTTT.